This TCR beta chain is from a study of molecular identifiers for immune sequencing clone quantification. Overall study results and limits: Over 98% of effector molecules, but under 1% in naive cells, were held by clones with more than 20 RNA copies. In cases of identical TCR molecules sharing a barcode, highly expanded clone sizes could be underestimated.

Worth noting for this clonotype: Antigen unknown.

Naive CD8 T cells, phenotype CD8+CD4-CCR7+CD45RA+, were sorted. Looked up from germline, CDR1 is SGHNT and CDR2 is YYREEE (reference sequence). V dropped 4 bases and J dropped 8; count of bases not matched to a gene: 7. CDR3 size: 14 residues. Generation of bulk TCR libraries relied on previously described methods and listed TCR primers. Using its own MiXCR run on the PCR reads, TCRdb lists one record per CDR3 protein. Found here are approximately 680,000 distinct CDR3 sequences, around 25% of them singletons; the top ten hold approximately 0.75%. The sequence derives from a human donor in good health. Some libraries in this study had Jurkat cell RNA spiked in. Sequencing used naive CD8+ T cells from blood, with Jurkat cell RNA spiked in. Subset given: FACS-sorted CD8+CD4-CCR7+CD45RA+ naive T cells. The chain joins TRBV5-4 to TRBJ2-1, with TRBD1 matching over 9 bases. CDR3 DNA: TGTGCCAGCAGCACCCTGACAGGGGGGTATGAGCAGTTCTTC. Residues: CASSTLTGGYEQFF.